This T cell receptor (beta chain) was sequenced for a study of T cell responses to AZD1222 COVID-19 vaccine. Trimming took 4 bases from V and 0 from J; bases not matched to a gene: 2. The CDR3 length is 16 residues. Germline V CDR1 and CDR2: SGHTA, FQGTGA. Note on this clone: Its antigen remains unidentified.

Measured with immunoSEQ multiplex PCR; TCRdb has only the in-frame clones, and not every one. This table has 150,000 to 200,000 clones, about nine tenths appearing once. Study-wide results and limits: Spike-wide coverage was observed for vaccine-associated CD4 TCRs, with dominant responses at 160-218 and 743-854. White British people made up most donors, females outnumbered males, and clonal diversity was possibly underestimated. An increase in Spike-specific TCR breadth and depth was observed after two AZD1222 doses.

The specimen comprised peripheral blood, sampled on day 0 of AZD1222 vaccination. This chain connects TRBV7-3 to TRBJ1-3; 11 nucleotides line up with TRBD1. This clonotype originated in an adult in good health. CDR3 loop: CASSSGTGGSGNTIYF. CDR3 bases: TGTGCCAGCAGCTCCGGGACAGGGGGCTCTGGAAACACCATATATTTT.